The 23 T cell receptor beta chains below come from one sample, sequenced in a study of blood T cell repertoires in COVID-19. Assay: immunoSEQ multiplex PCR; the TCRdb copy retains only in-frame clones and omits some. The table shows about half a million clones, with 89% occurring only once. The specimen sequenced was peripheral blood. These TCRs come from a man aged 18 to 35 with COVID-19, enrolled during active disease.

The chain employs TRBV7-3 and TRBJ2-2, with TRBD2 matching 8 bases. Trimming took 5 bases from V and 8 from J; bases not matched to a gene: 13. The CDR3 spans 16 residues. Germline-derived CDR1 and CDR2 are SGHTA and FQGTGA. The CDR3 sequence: CASSPRLAPEGGELFF. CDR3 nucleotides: TGTGCCAGCAGCCCCAGACTAGCGCCGGAGGGGGGGGAGCTGTTTTTT. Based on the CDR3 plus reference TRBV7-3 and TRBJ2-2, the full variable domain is GAGVSQTPSNKVTEKGKYVELRCDPISGHTALYWYRQSLGQGPEFLIYFQGTGAADDSGLPNDRFFAVRPEGSVSTLKIQRTERGDSAVYLCASSPRLAPEGGELFFGEGSRLTVL.

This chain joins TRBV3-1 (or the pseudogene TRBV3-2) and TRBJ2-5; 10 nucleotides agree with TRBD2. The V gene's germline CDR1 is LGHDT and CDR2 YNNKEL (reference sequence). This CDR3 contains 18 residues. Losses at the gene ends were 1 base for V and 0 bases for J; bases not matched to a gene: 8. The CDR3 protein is CASSQGRLAGANQETQYF. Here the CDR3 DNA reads TGTGCCAGCAGCCAAGGACGTCTAGCGGGAGCAAACCAAGAGACCCAGTACTTC.

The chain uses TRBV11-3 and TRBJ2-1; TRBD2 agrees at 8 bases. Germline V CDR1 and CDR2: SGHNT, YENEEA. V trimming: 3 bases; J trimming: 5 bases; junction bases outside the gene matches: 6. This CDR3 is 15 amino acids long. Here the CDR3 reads CASSLAGGYDNEQFF. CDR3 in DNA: TGTGCCAGCAGCTTGGCGGGAGGTTATGACAATGAGCAGTTCTTC. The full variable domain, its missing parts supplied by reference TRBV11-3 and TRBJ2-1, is EAGVVQSPRYKIIEKKQPVAFWCNPISGHNTLYWYLQNLGQGPELLIRYENEEAVDDSQLPKDRFSAERLKGVDSTLKIQPAELGDSAVYLCASSLAGGYDNEQFFGPGTRLTVL.

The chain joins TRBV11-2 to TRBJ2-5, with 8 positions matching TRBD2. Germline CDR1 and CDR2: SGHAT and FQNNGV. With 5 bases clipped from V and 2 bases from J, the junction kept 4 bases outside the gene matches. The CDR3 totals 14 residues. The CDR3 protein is CASSHVAGQETQYF. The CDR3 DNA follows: TGTGCCAGCAGCCATGTAGCGGGACAAGAGACCCAGTACTTC.

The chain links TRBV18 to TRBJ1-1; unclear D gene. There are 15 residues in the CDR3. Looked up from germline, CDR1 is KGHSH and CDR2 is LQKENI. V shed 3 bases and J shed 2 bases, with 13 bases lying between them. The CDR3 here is CASSPNSRSNTEAFF. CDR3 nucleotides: TGTGCCAGCTCACCCAACAGCCGTTCAAACACTGAAGCTTTCTTT.

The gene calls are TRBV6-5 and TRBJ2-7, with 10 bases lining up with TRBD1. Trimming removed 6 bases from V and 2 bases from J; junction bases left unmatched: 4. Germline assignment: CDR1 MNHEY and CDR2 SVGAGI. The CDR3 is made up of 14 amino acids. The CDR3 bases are TGTGCCAGCAGGTGGACAGGGGGTGCCTACGAGCAGTACTTC. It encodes CASRWTGGAYEQYF.

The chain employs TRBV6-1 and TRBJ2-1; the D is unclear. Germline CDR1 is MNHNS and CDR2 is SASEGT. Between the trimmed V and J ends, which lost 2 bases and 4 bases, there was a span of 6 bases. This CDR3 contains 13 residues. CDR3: CASSESSYNEQFF. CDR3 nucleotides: TGTGCCAGCAGTGAATCCAGTTACAATGAGCAGTTCTTC.

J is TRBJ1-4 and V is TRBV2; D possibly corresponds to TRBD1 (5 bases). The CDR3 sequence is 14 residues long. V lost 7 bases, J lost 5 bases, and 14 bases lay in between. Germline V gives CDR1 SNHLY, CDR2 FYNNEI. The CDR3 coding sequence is TGTGCCAGCACCAGACAGCAGCCAAATGAAAAACTGTTTTTT. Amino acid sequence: CASTRQQPNEKLFF.

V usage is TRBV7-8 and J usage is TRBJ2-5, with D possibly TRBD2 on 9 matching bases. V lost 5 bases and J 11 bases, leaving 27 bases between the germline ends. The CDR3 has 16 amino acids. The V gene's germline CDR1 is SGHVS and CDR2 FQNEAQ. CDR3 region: CASSTTIRGLAGTQYF. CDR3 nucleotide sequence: TGTGCCAGCAGCACAACAATCAGGGGGCTAGCGGGGACGCAGTACTTC.

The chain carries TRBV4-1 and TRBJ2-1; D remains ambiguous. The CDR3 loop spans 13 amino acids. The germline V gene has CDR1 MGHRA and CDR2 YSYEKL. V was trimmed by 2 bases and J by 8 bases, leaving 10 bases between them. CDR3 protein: CASSQILTDEQFF. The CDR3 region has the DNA TGCGCCAGCAGCCAAATCCTAACCGATGAGCAGTTCTTC.

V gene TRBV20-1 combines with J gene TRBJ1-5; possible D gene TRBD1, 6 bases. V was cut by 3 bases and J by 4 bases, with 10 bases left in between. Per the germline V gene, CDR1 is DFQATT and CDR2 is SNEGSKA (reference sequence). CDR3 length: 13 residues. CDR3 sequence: CSASSDSNQPQHF. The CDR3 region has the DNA TGCAGTGCTAGTTCGGACAGTAATCAGCCCCAGCATTTT.

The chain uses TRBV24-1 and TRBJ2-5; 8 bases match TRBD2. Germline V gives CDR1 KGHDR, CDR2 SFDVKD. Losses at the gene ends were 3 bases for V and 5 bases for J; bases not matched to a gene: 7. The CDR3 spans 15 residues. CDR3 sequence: CATSDSRGGLETQYF. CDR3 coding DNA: TGTGCCACCAGTGATAGCCGGGGGGGGCTGGAGACCCAGTACTTC.

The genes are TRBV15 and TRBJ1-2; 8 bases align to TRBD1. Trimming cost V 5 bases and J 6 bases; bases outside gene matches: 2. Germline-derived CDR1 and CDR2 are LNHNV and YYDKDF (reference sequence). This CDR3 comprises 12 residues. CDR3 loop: CATSGTGNGYTF. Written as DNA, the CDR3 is TGTGCCACCAGCGGGACAGGAAATGGCTACACCTTC.

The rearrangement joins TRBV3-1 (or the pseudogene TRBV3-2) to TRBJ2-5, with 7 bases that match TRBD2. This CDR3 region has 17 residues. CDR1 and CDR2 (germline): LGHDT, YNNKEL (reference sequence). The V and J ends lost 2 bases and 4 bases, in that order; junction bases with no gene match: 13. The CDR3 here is CASSQPLAPGFGETQYF. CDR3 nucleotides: TGTGCCAGCAGCCAACCACTAGCGCCTGGTTTTGGAGAGACCCAGTACTTC.

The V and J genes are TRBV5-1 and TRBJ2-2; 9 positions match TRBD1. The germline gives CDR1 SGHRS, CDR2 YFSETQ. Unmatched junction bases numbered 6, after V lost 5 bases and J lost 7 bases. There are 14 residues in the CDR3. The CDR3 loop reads CASRKQGANGELFF. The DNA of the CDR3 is TGCGCCAGCAGGAAACAGGGGGCAAACGGGGAGCTGTTTTTT.

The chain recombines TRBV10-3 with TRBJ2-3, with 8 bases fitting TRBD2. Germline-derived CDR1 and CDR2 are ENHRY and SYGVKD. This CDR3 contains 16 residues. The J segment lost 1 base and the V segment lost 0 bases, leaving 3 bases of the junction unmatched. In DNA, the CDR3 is TGTGCCATCAGTGAGTCAGTAGCGGGGCGCACAGATACGCAGTATTTT. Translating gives CAISESVAGRTDTQYF.

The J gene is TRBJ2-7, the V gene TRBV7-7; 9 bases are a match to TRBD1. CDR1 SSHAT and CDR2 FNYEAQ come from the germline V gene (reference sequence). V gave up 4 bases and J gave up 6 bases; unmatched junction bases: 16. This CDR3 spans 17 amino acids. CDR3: CASSSLVPGTGSCEQYF. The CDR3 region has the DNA TGTGCCAGCAGCTCCTTGGTACCCGGGACAGGGTCTTGCGAGCAGTACTTC.

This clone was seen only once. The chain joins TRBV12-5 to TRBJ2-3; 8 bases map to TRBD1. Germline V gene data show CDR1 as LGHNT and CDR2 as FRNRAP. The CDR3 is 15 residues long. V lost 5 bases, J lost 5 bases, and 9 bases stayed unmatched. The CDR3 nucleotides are TGTGCTAGTGGTGACTTGGACAGGGAAAAAGATACGCAGTATTTT. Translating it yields CASGDLDREKDTQYF.

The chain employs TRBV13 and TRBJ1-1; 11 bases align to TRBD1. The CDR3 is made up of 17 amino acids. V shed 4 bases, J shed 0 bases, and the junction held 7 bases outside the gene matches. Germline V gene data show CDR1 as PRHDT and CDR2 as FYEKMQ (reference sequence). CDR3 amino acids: CASSSTGTGGMNTEAFF. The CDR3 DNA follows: TGTGCCAGCAGCTCCACCGGGACAGGGGGAATGAACACTGAAGCTTTCTTT.

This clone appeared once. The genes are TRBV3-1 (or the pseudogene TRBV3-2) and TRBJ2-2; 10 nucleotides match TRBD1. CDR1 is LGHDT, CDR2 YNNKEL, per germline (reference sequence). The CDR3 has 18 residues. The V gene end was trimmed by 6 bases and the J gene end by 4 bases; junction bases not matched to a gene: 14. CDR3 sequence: CASRAGTGAYRATGELFF. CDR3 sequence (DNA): TGTGCCAGCAGAGCCGGGACAGGGGCCTACCGGGCCACCGGGGAGCTGTTTTTT.

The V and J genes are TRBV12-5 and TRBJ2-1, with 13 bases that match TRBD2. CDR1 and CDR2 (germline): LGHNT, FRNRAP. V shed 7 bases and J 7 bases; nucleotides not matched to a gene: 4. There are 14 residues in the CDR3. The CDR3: CASEGTSGVNEQFF. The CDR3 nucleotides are TGTGCTAGTGAAGGGACTAGCGGGGTGAATGAGCAGTTCTTC.

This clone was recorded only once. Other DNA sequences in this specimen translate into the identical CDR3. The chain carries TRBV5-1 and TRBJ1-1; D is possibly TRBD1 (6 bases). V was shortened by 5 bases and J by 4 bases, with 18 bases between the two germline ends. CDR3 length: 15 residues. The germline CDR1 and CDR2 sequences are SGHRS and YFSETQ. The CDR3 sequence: CASRVQQGRGTEAFF. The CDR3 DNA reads TGCGCCAGCAGGGTCCAACAGGGACGCGGCACTGAAGCTTTCTTT.

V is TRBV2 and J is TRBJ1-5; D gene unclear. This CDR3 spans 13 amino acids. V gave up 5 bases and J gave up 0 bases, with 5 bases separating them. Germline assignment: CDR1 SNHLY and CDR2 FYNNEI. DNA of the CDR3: TGTGCCAGCAGTAGCGATAGCAATCAGCCCCAGCATTTT. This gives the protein CASSSDSNQPQHF.